The clone carrying this TCR beta chain occurred many times. What it binds is not known. The CDR3 covers 16 residues. Trimming stripped 0 bases from V and 0 bases from J, with 11 bases between. Germline V CDR1 and CDR2: DFQATT, SNEGSKA (reference sequence). The data are from a study of T cells in Graves' hyperthyroidism and ophthalmopathy. Using RNA transcripts as the source, TCR beta CDR3 regions were amplified. During a first-round RT-PCR of the TCR CDR3, the HTBI primer set was used. A single record per CDR3 protein comes from TCRdb applying MiXCR to the multiplex PCR reads. This sample has more than 350,000 distinct CDR3 sequences, with about 15% found just once. The study's findings and limits: Blood also showed most of the thyroid clonotypes that were expanded above 0.001.

Newly diagnosed hyperthyroidism, duration under 2 months, in patients aged 18 to 65. At first hyperthyroidism diagnosis, before any ophthalmopathy symptoms, the blood sample was collected. This sample holds PBMCs from roughly 10 ml fresh peripheral blood. The sample comprised blood. The chain recombines TRBV20-1 with TRBJ2-2, with D tentatively TRBD1 (5 bases). The TCR was taken from a woman aged 30 to 39 with Graves' hyperthyroidism that later progressed to Graves' ophthalmopathy. The CDR3 loop reads CSARDPDKTNTGELFF. In nucleotides, the CDR3 is TGCAGTGCTAGAGATCCGGACAAAACGAACACCGGGGAGCTGTTTTTT.